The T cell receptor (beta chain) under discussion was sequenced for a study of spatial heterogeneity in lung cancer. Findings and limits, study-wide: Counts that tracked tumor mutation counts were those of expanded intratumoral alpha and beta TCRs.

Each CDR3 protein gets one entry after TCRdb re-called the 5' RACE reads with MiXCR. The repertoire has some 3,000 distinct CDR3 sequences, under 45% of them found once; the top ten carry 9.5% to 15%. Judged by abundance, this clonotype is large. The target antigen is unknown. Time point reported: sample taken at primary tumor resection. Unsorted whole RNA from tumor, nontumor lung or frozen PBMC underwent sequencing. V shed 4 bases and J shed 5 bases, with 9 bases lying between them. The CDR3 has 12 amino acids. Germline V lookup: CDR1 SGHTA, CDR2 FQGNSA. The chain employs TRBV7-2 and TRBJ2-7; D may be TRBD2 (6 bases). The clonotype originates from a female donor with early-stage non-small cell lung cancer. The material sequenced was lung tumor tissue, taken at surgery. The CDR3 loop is CASSWGEDEQYF. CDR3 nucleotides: TGTGCCAGCAGCTGGGGGGAGGACGAGCAGTACTTC.